This TCR beta chain was recovered during a study of T cells in localized non-small cell lung cancer. Here immunoSEQ multiplex PCR was the method, and the copy in TCRdb shows in-frame clones only, minus some. The sample comprises just over 70,000 clones, roughly nine tenths of which are singletons, and 21% rests with the top ten. The CDR3 is 15 residues long. Looked up from germline, CDR1 is SGHNT and CDR2 is YENEEA. After removal of 5 bases from V and 2 bases from J, the junction contained 4 bases not matched to a gene. The chain recombines TRBV11-3 with TRBJ2-1; 9 bases agree with TRBD2. This TCR was recovered from a male donor at least 60 years old with stage III squamous cell lung carcinoma. The sample in question was peripheral blood, obtained before any cancer treatment. For the CDR3, the DNA is TGTGCCAGCAGCACCAGCGGGGGGACCTACAATGAGCAGTTCTTC. Translating gives CASSTSGGTYNEQFF.